What follows are 20 T cell receptor beta chains derived from one specimen sequenced in a study of cytomegalovirus exposure and HLA in healthy donors. A multiplex PCR was run with 60 Vbeta primers and 13 Jbeta primers. TCRdb's copy holds only in-frame clones and misses some; the assay was immunoSEQ multiplex PCR. The sample includes 95,000 to 150,000 clones, about 83% of them seen just once. The sequenced material came from PBMCs. Receptor source: a woman aged 40 to 55 in good health and CMV-seropositive.

In nucleotides, the CDR3 is TGTGCCAGCAGCTTGGGCGGGAGGGCTTACGAGCAGTACTTC. It encodes CASSLGGRAYEQYF. The chain couples TRBV7-2 to TRBJ2-7, with 9 bases fitting TRBD2. The CDR3 extends over 14 amino acids. With 3 bases clipped from V and 4 bases from J, the junction kept 4 bases outside the gene matches. The germline gives CDR1 SGHTA, CDR2 FQGNSA.

This clone was detected only a few times. The chain is built from TRBV6-1 and TRBJ1-2; D gene ambiguous. The V end lost 0 bases, the J end lost 3 bases, and 5 bases lay between the germline ends. The CDR3 consists of 13 residues. CDR1 is MNHNS and CDR2 is SASEGT in the germline V gene. The CDR3, as DNA: TGTGCCAGCAGTGAAGCGTCAGACTATGGCTACACCTTC. As protein: CASSEASDYGYTF.

The chain uses TRBV29-1 and TRBJ1-2; TRBD1 matches at 9 bases. Germline CDR1 is SQVTM and CDR2 is ANQGSEA. The V gene end was trimmed by 1 base and the J gene end by 6 bases; junction bases not matched to a gene: 0. There are 12 residues in the CDR3. The CDR3 DNA sequence: TGCAGCGTTGAAGGGGACAGGGATGGCTACACCTTC. Translated: CSVEGDRDGYTF.

The V gene is TRBV6-1, the J gene TRBJ1-5; tentative D call: TRBD1 (5 bases). V lost 6 bases and J lost 7, with 13 bases in between. This CDR3 is 13 amino acids long. Per the germline V gene, CDR1 is MNHNS and CDR2 is SASEGT. CDR3 region: CASSLGGGQPQHF. In DNA form, the CDR3 reads TGTGCCAGCAGCCTCGGGGGAGGACAGCCCCAGCATTTT.

As for this clone: One end of the junction does not line up with germline, which may come from a read error. The chain combines TRBV5-4 with TRBJ2-7; TRBD2 matches 7 bases. CDR3 length equals 11 residues. Germline V gives CDR1 SGHNT, CDR2 YYREEE (reference sequence). The CDR3 reads CASSYSGTTVF. The CDR3 DNA reads as TGTGCCAGCAGTTATTCCGGGACTACGGTCTTC. The whole variable domain, filled in from reference TRBV5-4 and TRBJ2-7, reads ETGVTQSPTHLIKTRGQQVTLRCSSQSGHNTVSWYQQALGQGPQFIFQYYREEENGRGNFPPRFSGLQFPNYSSELNVNALELDDSALYLCASSYSGTTVFGPGTRLTVT.

The rearrangement joins TRBV30 to TRBJ2-2; TRBD1 agrees at 8 bases. The CDR3 is made up of 13 amino acids. Trimming at V came to 2 bases and at J to 7 bases, leaving 3 bases not matched to a gene. The V gene's germline CDR1 is GTSNPN and CDR2 SVGIG (reference sequence). The CDR3 coding sequence is TGTGCCTGGAGTCCAGGGGGCGTCGGGGAGCTGTTTTTT. Amino acid sequence: CAWSPGGVGELFF. The full variable domain, with the rest looked up from reference TRBV30 and TRBJ2-2, is SQTIHQWPATLVQPVGSPLSLECTVEGTSNPNLYWYRQAAGRGLQLLFYSVGIGQISSEVPQNLSASRPQDRQFILSSKKLLLSDSGFYLCAWSPGGVGELFFGEGSRLTVL.

This clone was recorded once. This chain links TRBV13 with TRBJ1-1, with 8 nucleotides matching TRBD1. The CDR3 has 14 residues. The germline V gene encodes CDR1 PRHDT and CDR2 FYEKMQ (reference sequence). V gave up 0 bases and J gave up 3 bases; unmatched junction bases: 0. For the CDR3, the DNA is TGTGCCAGCAGCTTAGGGGACAGGGACACTGAAGCTTTCTTT. It codes for CASSLGDRDTEAFF.

The rearrangement joins TRBV14 to TRBJ2-7; no definite D call. V lost 0 bases and J 4 bases, leaving 19 bases between the germline ends. The germline gives CDR1 SGHDN, CDR2 FVKESK. The length of the CDR3 is 17 residues. Written as DNA, the CDR3 is TGTGCCAGCAGCCAAGATGAATCGGAGCCAAGGATATACGAGCAGTACTTC. It yields the protein CASSQDESEPRIYEQYF.

This chain joins TRBV20-1 and TRBJ2-5; the D is unclear. The CDR3 loop spans 10 amino acids. V gave up 5 bases and J gave up 3 bases, with 4 bases separating them. Germline V gene sequence: CDR1 DFQATT, CDR2 SNEGSKA (reference sequence). Written as DNA, the CDR3 is TGCAGTGCTCTAGAAGAGACCCAGTACTTC. Amino acids: CSALEETQYF.

For this clone: At one end, the junction sequence differs from germline, possibly due to a read error. Other DNA sequences of this sample code for an identical CDR3. This chain joins TRBV30 and TRBJ1-6; D remains unclear. The CDR3 covers 18 residues. The germline V gene encodes CDR1 GTSNPN and CDR2 SVGIG (reference sequence). CDR3 nucleotides: TGTGCCTGGAGTGCCCCGCGGGAAATAAGCTCCTATAATTCCCCCCTCCACTTT. It encodes CAWSAPREISSYNSPLHF.

V gene TRBV2 combines with J gene TRBJ1-2; 8 nucleotides agree with TRBD1. There are 16 residues in the CDR3. In germline, CDR1 is SNHLY, CDR2 FYNNEI. The ends lost 7 bases at V and 7 bases at J; junction bases unmatched: 17. The CDR3 nucleotides are TGTGCCAGCACTATAAAACGCGACAGGGGTTTATCTGGCTACACCTTC. Translating gives CASTIKRDRGLSGYTF.

V gene TRBV2 combines with J gene TRBJ2-1, with a tentative D call TRBD1 (5 bases). This CDR3 spans 13 amino acids. The V gene's germline CDR1 is SNHLY and CDR2 FYNNEI. Trimming shortened V by 7 bases and J by 8 bases, and 15 bases separated the two germline ends. The CDR3 loop reads CASNQGPQYEQFF. In DNA, the CDR3 is TGTGCCAGCAACCAGGGCCCGCAGTATGAGCAGTTCTTC.

For the CDR3, the DNA is TGTGCCAGCAGCAAAGCTAGCGGGAGCTCCTACAATGAGCAGTTCTTC. It yields the protein CASSKASGSSYNEQFF. The genes are TRBV7-3 and TRBJ2-1, with 10 bases that match TRBD2. Trimming cost V 5 bases and J 0 bases; bases outside gene matches: 4. The V gene's germline CDR1 is SGHTA and CDR2 FQGTGA. This CDR3 is built from 16 residues.

The V gene is TRBV5-1, the J gene TRBJ2-1; TRBD2 is a possible D gene (6 bases). This CDR3 spans 16 amino acids. Trimming stripped 1 base from V and 7 bases from J, with 18 bases between. Per germline, CDR1 SGHRS and CDR2 YFSETQ. In nucleotides, the CDR3 is TGCGCCAGCAGCTTGTTGGGTGGAGGGAGCGCGAATGAGCAGTTCTTC. Amino acids: CASSLLGGGSANEQFF.

The chain combines TRBV18 with TRBJ1-1, with D unclear. Trimming removed 5 bases from V and 0 bases from J, with 7 bases in between. Germline-derived CDR1 and CDR2 are KGHSH and LQKENI. The CDR3 has 13 residues. For the CDR3, the DNA is TGTGCCAGCTCATCGTATCTGAACACTGAAGCTTTCTTT. Translating gives CASSSYLNTEAFF.

This clone has a single count. The CDR3 coding sequence is TGTGCCAGCAGTCACTCAGGGGGCAATGAGCAGTTCTTC. It yields the protein CASSHSGGNEQFF. The chain joins TRBV27 to TRBJ2-1, with 7 bases that match TRBD1. Unmatched junction bases numbered 4, after V lost 5 bases and J lost 6 bases. Germline loops: CDR1 MNHEY, CDR2 SMNVEV (reference sequence). The CDR3 has 13 amino acids.

CDR3: CASSPRTIYEQYF. CDR3 sequence (DNA): TGTGCCAGCAGTCCCCGGACTATCTACGAGCAGTACTTC. V gene TRBV27 combines with J gene TRBJ2-7; maybe TRBD2 (6 bases). The CDR3 loop spans 13 amino acids. With 5 bases removed from V and 3 bases from J, the gap between germline ends came to 11 bases. Germline V lookup: CDR1 MNHEY, CDR2 SMNVEV (reference sequence).

In regard to this clone: At one of its ends the junction is not consistent with the germline gene, which may arise from a read error. The J gene is TRBJ1-2, the V gene TRBV9; maybe TRBD1 (6 bases). The CDR3 loop spans 15 amino acids. CDR1 and CDR2 from the germline V gene are SGDLS and YYNGEE. CDR3 amino acids: CASSDSETGWGGYPF. The DNA for the CDR3 is TGTGCCAGCAGCGATTCTGAAACAGGGTGGGGTGGCTACCCCTTC. Full variable domain (missing parts from reference TRBV9 and TRBJ1-2): DSGVTQTPKHLITATGQRVTLRCSPRSGDLSVYWYQQSLDQGLQFLIQYYNGEERAKGNILERFSAQQFPDLHSELNLSSLELGDSALYFCASSDSETGWGGYPFGSGTRLTVV.

This chain connects TRBV4-2 to TRBJ2-5; 14 bases align to TRBD2. The CDR3 is made up of 18 amino acids. Trimming cost V 3 bases and J 5 bases; bases outside gene matches: 11. Per the germline V gene, CDR1 is LGHNA and CDR2 is YNFKEQ. The CDR3 reads CASSHEGLAGGEGETQYF. CDR3 sequence (DNA): TGTGCCAGCAGCCACGAAGGACTAGCGGGGGGAGAGGGGGAGACCCAGTACTTC.

V gene TRBV27 combines with J gene TRBJ2-1, with D unclear. The germline V and J ends were trimmed by 7 bases and 1 base, with 14 bases remaining between them. The length of the CDR3 is 15 residues. Germline-derived CDR1 and CDR2 are MNHEY and SMNVEV (reference sequence). The CDR3: CASTDGLASYNEQFF. CDR3 nucleotides: TGTGCCAGCACCGACGGGTTGGCATCCTACAATGAGCAGTTCTTC.